This T cell receptor (beta chain) is drawn from a study of OX40 agonist ivuxolimab in advanced cancers. With V trimmed by 4 bases and J by 3 bases, 8 bases remained unmatched. This CDR3 has 15 residues. Per the germline V gene, CDR1 is LGHNA and CDR2 is YNFKEQ. The repertoire was sequenced with immunoSEQ multiplex PCR; TCRdb's copy has only in-frame clones and lacks some. Of about 63,000 clones in the sample, 85% to 90% were seen once. The receptor's source is an adult with an advanced solid tumor such as melanoma, head and neck, liver or kidney cancer. The material was CD4+ or CD8+ T cells sorted from blood, obtained in a trial of the OX40 agonist ivuxolimab. V and J are TRBV4-2 and TRBJ2-7, with 8 bases fitting TRBD2. CDR3 nucleotide sequence: TGTGCCAGCAGCCGAGTCGGGGGGGCCCACTACGAGCAGTACTTC. Its protein product is CASSRVGGAHYEQYF.